One sample yielded the 8 T cell receptor beta chains listed below, sequenced in a study of T-cell reconstitution after alpha-beta-depleted transplantation in children. Unique molecular identifiers featured in how the TCRbeta library was prepared. TCRdb used MiXCR to reprocess the PCR reads, holding one entry per CDR3 protein. Among about 420,000 distinct CDR3 sequences listed, 15% to 20% were seen once. The sample here was PBMCs, mostly from graft donor cells, taken 360 days after TCRalphabeta/CD19-depleted stem cell transplant. The source of these receptors is a boy under two years old who had a stem cell transplant for Wiskott-Aldrich syndrome, so the T cells may come from the graft donor.

This clonotype appeared a few times. The chain links TRBV12-5 to TRBJ2-3, with 7 positions matching TRBD1. Germline trimming cut 9 bases from V and 4 bases from J; bases unmatched to any gene: 16. Germline V gene lookup returns CDR1 LGHNT and CDR2 FRNRAP. The length of the CDR3 is 16 residues. CDR3 nucleotide sequence: TGTGCTAGATACACGGGACACAGGGGTGGGGCAGATACGCAGTATTTT. This codes for CARYTGHRGGADTQYF.

This clonotype turned up a few times. The chain uses TRBV5-1 and TRBJ2-2; possible D gene TRBD1, 5 bases. Per germline, CDR1 SGHRS and CDR2 YFSETQ. The CDR3 runs 14 residues. The V and J ends lost 3 bases and 3 bases respectively, with 9 bases between them. CDR3 region: CASSSGWDTGELFF. CDR3 DNA: TGCGCCAGCAGCTCAGGGTGGGACACCGGGGAGCTGTTTTTT.

The rearrangement uses TRBV11-2 and TRBJ2-1, with TRBD2 matching over 8 bases. The CDR3 consists of 16 residues. Germline V CDR1 and CDR2: SGHAT, FQNNGV. V was pared by 2 bases and J by 7 bases, with 10 bases of the junction left unmatched. The CDR3 DNA reads as TGTGCCAGCAGCTTAAACGGCGGGAGGTCTAGGAATGAGCAGTTCTTC. Translated: CASSLNGGRSRNEQFF.

The chain carries TRBV5-1 and TRBJ2-5; D might be TRBD1 or TRBD2, each matching 5 bases. The CDR3 has 13 residues. Germline assignment: CDR1 SGHRS and CDR2 YFSETQ. The V gene lost 0 bases and the J gene lost 5 bases, with 8 bases spanning the gap. The chain's CDR3 is CASSLGGPETQYF. Written as DNA, the CDR3 is TGCGCCAGCAGCTTGGGGGGACCGGAGACCCAGTACTTC.

This chain connects TRBV6-1 to TRBJ2-1; the D is unclear. Trimming left V 6 bases short and J 5 bases short, with 11 bases between. Germline V gene sequence: CDR1 MNHNS, CDR2 SASEGT. CDR3 size: 13 residues. The CDR3 region is CASSALYDNEQFF. As DNA, the CDR3 is TGTGCCAGCAGCGCCCTCTACGACAATGAGCAGTTCTTC.

The CDR3 loop is CATSSANSYEQYF. The CDR3, as DNA: TGTGCCACCAGCTCTGCGAATTCCTACGAGCAGTACTTC. The chain is built from TRBV24-1 and TRBJ2-7; D gene unclear. The CDR3 totals 13 residues. Per the germline V gene, CDR1 is KGHDR and CDR2 is SFDVKD. V lost 7 bases and J lost 1, with 10 bases in between.

This clonotype was detected a few times. The chain joins TRBV11-2 to TRBJ2-2; 9 nucleotides match TRBD1. CDR1 SGHAT and CDR2 FQNNGV come from the germline V gene. Trimming at V came to 6 bases and at J to 4 bases, leaving 12 bases not matched to a gene. This CDR3 region has 17 residues. The CDR3 reads CASSLSPGQGGTGELFF. Here the CDR3 DNA reads TGTGCCAGCAGTTTGAGCCCGGGACAGGGAGGCACCGGGGAGCTGTTTTTT. The variable domain in full, completed from reference TRBV11-2 and TRBJ2-2, reads EAGVAQSPRYKIIEKRQSVAFWCNPISGHATLYWYQQILGQGPKLLIQFQNNGVVDDSQLPKDRFSAERLKGVDSTLKIQPAKLEDSAVYLCASSLSPGQGGTGELFFGEGSRLTVL.

The V gene is TRBV6-1, the J gene TRBJ1-3, with D possibly being TRBD1 (5 bases). Germline CDR1 and CDR2: MNHNS and SASEGT. The germline V and J ends were trimmed by 6 bases and 4 bases, with 16 bases remaining between them. CDR3 length equals 15 residues. The CDR3 here is CASRRLGRRGNTIYF. CDR3 nucleotides: TGTGCCAGCAGAAGACTGGGGCGCCGGGGAAACACCATATATTTT.